This T cell receptor beta chain was found in a study of blood T cell repertoires in COVID-19. In the study's own analysis: Nucleated cell number was recorded as an estimate derived from reference gene primer amplification. Measured with immunoSEQ multiplex PCR; TCRdb has only the in-frame clones, and not every one. The V and J calls and clone size are taken from that table; D and trimming were inferred from the DNA. The sample lists approximately 210,000 clones; more than 75% were seen once. This receptor was obtained from a woman between 50 and 59 years old with acute COVID-19. Material for sequencing was PBMCs or T cells enriched from blood (not recorded which).

CDR3 sequence: CASTREFGNSPLHF. Here the CDR3 DNA reads TGTGCCAGCACCCGGGAATTTGGTAATTCACCCCTCCACTTT. The chain links TRBV6-5 to TRBJ1-6, with no clear D. The CDR3 sequence is 14 residues long. Per germline, CDR1 MNHEY and CDR2 SVGAGI. V lost 7 bases and J lost 6, with 13 bases in between.